Following are 8 T cell receptor beta chains from one sample sequenced in a study of Ad26.COV2.S vaccination and SARS-CoV-2 variants. Produced via immunoSEQ multiplex PCR; TCRdb's table is partial and in-frame only. The data hold some 520,000 clones, with roughly 89% observed a single time. Treatment defined: roughly 20 received Ad26.COV2.S at low or high dose, single or two shots; 5 received placebo; per-sample allocation not given. It was on day 63 after the first vaccine or placebo injection that samples were taken. The sequencing here drew on peripheral blood, taken in a trial of Ad26.COV2.S vaccine versus placebo. These receptors originate from a person aged 18-65 years who received the Ad26.COV2.S COVID-19 vaccine or a placebo.

This clone was seen a few times. The chain couples TRBV19 to TRBJ1-1; tentatively, D is TRBD1 (6 bases). V was shortened by 5 bases and J by 0 bases, with 16 bases between the two germline ends. The CDR3 is 16 residues long. The germline gives CDR1 LNHDA, CDR2 SQIVND (reference sequence). As DNA, the CDR3 is TGTGCCAGTAGTGTTCAGGGAGGGGGAATGAACACTGAAGCTTTCTTT. As protein: CASSVQGGGMNTEAFF.

The chain carries TRBV29-1 and TRBJ2-5; D remains ambiguous. V shed 4 bases and J shed 6 bases, with 12 bases lying between them. This CDR3 has 12 residues. CDR1 is SQVTM, CDR2 ANQGSEA, per germline. The CDR3 region has the DNA TGCAGCGTTGTAGGTGTGGGGAAGACCCAGTACTTC. Protein sequence: CSVVGVGKTQYF.

The chain joins TRBV5-1 to TRBJ2-1; 8 bases are a match to TRBD2. CDR3 size: 16 residues. Germline V CDR1 and CDR2: SGHRS, YFSETQ. V lost 0 bases and J lost 6; bases outside the gene matches: 8. CDR3 in DNA: TGCGCCAGCAGCTTGGCCGGAAGCGGGAGCGGCAATGAGCAGTTCTTC. This translates into CASSLAGSGSGNEQFF. The full variable domain, its missing parts supplied by reference TRBV5-1 and TRBJ2-1, is KAGVTQTPRYLIKTRGQQVTLSCSPISGHRSVSWYQQTPGQGLQFLFEYFSETQRNKGNFPGRFSGRQFSNSRSEMNVSTLELGDSALYLCASSLAGSGSGNEQFFGPGTRLTVL.

V gene TRBV12-3 or TRBV12-4 combines with J gene TRBJ1-2; D gene ambiguous. V was clipped by 2 bases and J by 2 bases, with 6 bases between them. CDR3 length equals 13 residues. CDR3 DNA: TGTGCCAGCAGTTTACCAGCCAACTATGGCTACACCTTC. Amino acids: CASSLPANYGYTF.

This clone was recorded once. The chain uses TRBV11-3 and TRBJ2-3; possible D gene TRBD1, 5 bases. The CDR3 covers 15 residues. Germline assignment: CDR1 SGHNT and CDR2 YENEEA. Trimming left V 5 bases short and J 2 bases short, with 14 bases between. This CDR3 is CASSQVGAVTDTQYF. CDR3 DNA sequence: TGTGCCAGCAGCCAAGTAGGGGCAGTCACAGATACGCAGTATTTT.

The rearrangement links TRBV6-5 to TRBJ2-7; D is possibly TRBD2 (6 bases). CDR1 MNHEY and CDR2 SVGAGI come from the germline V gene. The CDR3 runs to 12 residues. Deletions cut 6 bases from V and 7 bases from J, with 13 bases between. CDR3: CASRRLRGEQYF. In DNA, the CDR3 is TGTGCCAGCAGACGACTCCGGGGGGAGCAGTACTTC.

The chain couples TRBV19 to TRBJ2-1; 14 bases agree with TRBD2. The V gene's germline CDR1 is LNHDA and CDR2 SQIVND (reference sequence). The CDR3 loop spans 13 amino acids. Germline trimming cut 10 bases from V and 14 bases from J; bases unmatched to any gene: 10. CDR3 amino acids: CATGLAGGPSKFF. As DNA, the CDR3 is TGTGCCACCGGACTAGCGGGAGGCCCTTCGAAGTTCTTC.

The chain employs TRBV13 and TRBJ2-3; D call uncertain. This CDR3 is 14 amino acids long. Trimming stripped 2 bases from V and 6 bases from J, with 12 bases between. CDR1 is PRHDT and CDR2 is FYEKMQ in the germline V gene (reference sequence). The CDR3 nucleotides read TGTGCCAGCAGCTTAACGCCCTCCGAGGATACGCAGTATTTT. The encoded protein is CASSLTPSEDTQYF.